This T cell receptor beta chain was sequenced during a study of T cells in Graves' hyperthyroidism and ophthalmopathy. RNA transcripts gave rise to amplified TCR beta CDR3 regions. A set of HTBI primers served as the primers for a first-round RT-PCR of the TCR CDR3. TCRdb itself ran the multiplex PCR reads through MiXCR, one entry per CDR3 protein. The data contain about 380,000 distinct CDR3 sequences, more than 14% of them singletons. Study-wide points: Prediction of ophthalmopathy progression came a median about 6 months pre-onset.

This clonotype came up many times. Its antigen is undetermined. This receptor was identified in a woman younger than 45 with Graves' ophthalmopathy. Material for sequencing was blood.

The DNA of the CDR3 is TGCGCCAGCAGCGGCAGGGGAGGGGATGAAAAACTGTTTTTT. It encodes CASSGRGGDEKLFF. The V call is TRBV5-1, the J call TRBJ1-4; tentative D call: TRBD1 (6 bases). The CDR3 sequence is 14 residues long. Germline V gene sequence: CDR1 SGHRS, CDR2 YFSETQ. V gave up 4 bases and J gave up 6 bases, with 13 bases separating them.